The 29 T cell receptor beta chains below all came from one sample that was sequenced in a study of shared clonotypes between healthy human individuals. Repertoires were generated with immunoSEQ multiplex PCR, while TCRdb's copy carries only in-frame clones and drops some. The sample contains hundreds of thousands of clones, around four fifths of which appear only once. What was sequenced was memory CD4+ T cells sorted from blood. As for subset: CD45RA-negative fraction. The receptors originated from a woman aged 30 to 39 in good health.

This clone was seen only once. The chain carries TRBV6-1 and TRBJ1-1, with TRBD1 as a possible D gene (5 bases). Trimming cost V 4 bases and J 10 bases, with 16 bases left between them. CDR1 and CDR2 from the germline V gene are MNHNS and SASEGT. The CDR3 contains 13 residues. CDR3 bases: TGTGCCAGCAGTGGCAACATTGGAAGGGGAGCTTTCTTT. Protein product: CASSGNIGRGAFF.

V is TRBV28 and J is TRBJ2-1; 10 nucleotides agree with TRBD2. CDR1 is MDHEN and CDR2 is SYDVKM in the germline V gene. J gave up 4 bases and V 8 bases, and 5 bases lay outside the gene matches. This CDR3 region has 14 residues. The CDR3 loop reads CASWPSGGYNEQFF. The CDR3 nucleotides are TGTGCCAGCTGGCCTAGCGGGGGATACAATGAGCAGTTCTTC.

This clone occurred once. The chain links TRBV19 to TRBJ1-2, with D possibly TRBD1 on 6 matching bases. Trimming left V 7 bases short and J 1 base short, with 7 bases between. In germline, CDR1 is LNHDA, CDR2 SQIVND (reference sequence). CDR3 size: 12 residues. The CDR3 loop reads CASKQGNYGYTF. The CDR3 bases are TGTGCCAGTAAACAGGGTAACTATGGCTACACCTTC.

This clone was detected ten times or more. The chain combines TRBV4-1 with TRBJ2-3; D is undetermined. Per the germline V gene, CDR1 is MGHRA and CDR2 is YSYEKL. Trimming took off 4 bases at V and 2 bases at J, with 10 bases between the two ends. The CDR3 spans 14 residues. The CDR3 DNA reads TGCGCCAGCAGCCCGCGGACCTTCACAGATACGCAGTATTTT. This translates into CASSPRTFTDTQYF.

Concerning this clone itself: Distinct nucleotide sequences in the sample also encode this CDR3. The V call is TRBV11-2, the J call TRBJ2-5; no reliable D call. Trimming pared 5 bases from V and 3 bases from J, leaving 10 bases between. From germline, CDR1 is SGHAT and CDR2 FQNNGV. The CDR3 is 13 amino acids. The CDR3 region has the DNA TGTGCCAGCAGCCGCTCTAGGGAAGAGACCCAGTACTTC. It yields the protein CASSRSREETQYF.

CDR3 residues: CASKKVPGDTGELFF. The CDR3, as DNA: TGTGCCAGCAAGAAAGTCCCAGGGGACACCGGGGAGCTGTTTTTT. The chain links TRBV2 to TRBJ2-2; tentative D call: TRBD1 (6 bases). Trimming cost V 7 bases and J 3 bases, with 15 bases left between them. Germline V gene lookup returns CDR1 SNHLY and CDR2 FYNNEI. This CDR3 contains 15 residues.

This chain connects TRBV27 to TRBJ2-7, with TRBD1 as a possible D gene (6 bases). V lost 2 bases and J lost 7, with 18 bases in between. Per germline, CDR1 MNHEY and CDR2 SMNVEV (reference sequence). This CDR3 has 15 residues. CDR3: CASSLDATGTREQYF. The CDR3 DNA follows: TGTGCCAGCAGTTTAGACGCCACAGGGACGCGAGAGCAGTACTTC.

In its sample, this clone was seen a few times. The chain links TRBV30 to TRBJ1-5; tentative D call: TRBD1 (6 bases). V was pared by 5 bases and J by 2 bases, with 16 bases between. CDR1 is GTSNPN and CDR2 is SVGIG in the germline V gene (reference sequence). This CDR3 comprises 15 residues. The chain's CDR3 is CAWALRGLGNQPQHF. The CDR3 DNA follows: TGTGCCTGGGCCCTCAGGGGACTGGGCAATCAGCCCCAGCATTTT.

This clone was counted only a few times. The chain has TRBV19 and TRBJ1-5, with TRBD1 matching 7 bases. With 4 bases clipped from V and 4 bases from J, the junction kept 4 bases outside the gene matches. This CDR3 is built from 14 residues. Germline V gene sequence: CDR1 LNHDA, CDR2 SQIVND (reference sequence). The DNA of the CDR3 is TGTGCCAGTAGTACCGGGACAGCTAATCAGCCCCAGCATTTT. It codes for CASSTGTANQPQHF.

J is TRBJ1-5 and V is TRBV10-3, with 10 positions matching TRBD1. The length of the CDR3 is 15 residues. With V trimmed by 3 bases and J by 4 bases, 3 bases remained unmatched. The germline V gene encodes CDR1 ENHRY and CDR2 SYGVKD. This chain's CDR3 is CAISDGTGDNQPQHF. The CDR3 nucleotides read TGTGCCATCAGTGACGGGACAGGGGATAATCAGCCCCAGCATTTT.

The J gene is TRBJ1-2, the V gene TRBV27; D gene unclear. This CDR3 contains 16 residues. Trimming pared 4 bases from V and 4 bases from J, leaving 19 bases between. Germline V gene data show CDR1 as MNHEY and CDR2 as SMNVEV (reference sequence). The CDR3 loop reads CASSSLQGLIPYGYTF. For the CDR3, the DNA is TGTGCCAGCAGTTCACTCCAAGGACTAATCCCCTATGGCTACACCTTC.

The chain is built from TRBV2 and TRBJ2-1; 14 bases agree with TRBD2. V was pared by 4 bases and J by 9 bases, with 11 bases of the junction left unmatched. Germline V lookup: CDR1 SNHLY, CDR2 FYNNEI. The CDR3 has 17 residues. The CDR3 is CASSGGGTSGSYSEQFF. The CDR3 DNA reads TGTGCCAGCAGTGGGGGTGGGACTAGCGGGAGTTATAGTGAGCAGTTCTTC.

The CDR3 reads CASSLAIGYEQYF. In nucleotides, the CDR3 is TGTGCCAGCAGCTTAGCGATAGGCTACGAGCAGTACTTC. The chain joins TRBV11-1 to TRBJ2-7; D not certain. Germline CDR1 reads SGHAT; CDR2 reads FQDESV (reference sequence). V shed 0 bases and J shed 3 bases, with 6 bases lying between them. This CDR3 contains 13 residues.

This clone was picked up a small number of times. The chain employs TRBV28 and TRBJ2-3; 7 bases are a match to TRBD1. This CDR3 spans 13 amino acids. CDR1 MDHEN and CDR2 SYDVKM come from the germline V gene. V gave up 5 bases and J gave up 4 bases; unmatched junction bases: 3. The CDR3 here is CASSPQGSDTQYF. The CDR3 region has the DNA TGTGCCAGCAGTCCACAGGGGTCAGATACGCAGTATTTT.

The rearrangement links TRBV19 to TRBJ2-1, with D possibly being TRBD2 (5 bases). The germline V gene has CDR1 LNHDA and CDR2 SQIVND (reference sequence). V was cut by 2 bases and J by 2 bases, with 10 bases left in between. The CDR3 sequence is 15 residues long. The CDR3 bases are TGTGCCAGTAGTATACAGCGGACCCCCTACAATGAGCAGTTCTTC. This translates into CASSIQRTPYNEQFF.

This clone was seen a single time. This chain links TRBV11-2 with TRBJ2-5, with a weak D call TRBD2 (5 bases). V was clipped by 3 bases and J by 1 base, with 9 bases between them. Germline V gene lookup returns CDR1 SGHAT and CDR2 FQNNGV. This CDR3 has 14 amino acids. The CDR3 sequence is CASSLTGVQETQYF. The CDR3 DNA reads TGTGCCAGCAGCTTGACCGGGGTCCAAGAGACCCAGTACTTC.

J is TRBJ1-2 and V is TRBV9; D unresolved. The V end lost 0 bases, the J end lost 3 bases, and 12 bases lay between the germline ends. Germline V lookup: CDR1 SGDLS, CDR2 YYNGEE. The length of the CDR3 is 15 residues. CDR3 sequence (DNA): TGTGCCAGCAGCGTAGGGGGTAGGGCTGACTATGGCTACACCTTC. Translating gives CASSVGGRADYGYTF.

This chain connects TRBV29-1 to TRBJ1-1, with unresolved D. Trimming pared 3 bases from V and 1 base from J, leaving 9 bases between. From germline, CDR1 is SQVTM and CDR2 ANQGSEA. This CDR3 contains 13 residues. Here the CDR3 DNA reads TGCAGCGTTGAGGCAGCCCGGAACACTGAAGCTTTCTTT. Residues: CSVEAARNTEAFF.

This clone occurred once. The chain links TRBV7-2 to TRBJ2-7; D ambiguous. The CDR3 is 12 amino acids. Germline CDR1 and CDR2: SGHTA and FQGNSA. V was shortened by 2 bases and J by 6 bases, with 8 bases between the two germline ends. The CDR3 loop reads CASSLTRAEQYF. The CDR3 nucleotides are TGTGCCAGCAGCTTAACCCGAGCCGAGCAGTACTTC.

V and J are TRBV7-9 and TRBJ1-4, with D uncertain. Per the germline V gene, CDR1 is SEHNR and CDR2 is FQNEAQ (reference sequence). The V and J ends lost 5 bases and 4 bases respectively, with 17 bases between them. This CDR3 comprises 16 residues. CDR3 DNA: TGTGCCAGCAGCCCTTCCATCGACATCTTTAATGAAAAACTGTTTTTT. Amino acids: CASSPSIDIFNEKLFF.

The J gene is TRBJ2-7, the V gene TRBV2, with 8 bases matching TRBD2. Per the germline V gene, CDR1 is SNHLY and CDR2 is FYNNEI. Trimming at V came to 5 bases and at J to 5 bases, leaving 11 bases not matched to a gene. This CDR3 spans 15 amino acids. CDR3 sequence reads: CASSRLTSAANEQYF. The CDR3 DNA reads TGTGCCAGCAGTCGACTGACTAGCGCGGCTAACGAGCAGTACTTC.

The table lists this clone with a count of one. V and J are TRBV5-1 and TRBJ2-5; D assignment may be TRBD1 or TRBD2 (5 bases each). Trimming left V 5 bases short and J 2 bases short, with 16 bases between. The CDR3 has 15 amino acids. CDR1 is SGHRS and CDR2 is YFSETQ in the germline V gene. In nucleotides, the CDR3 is TGCGCCAGCAGGATGTTTGGGGGAACACAAGAGACCCAGTACTTC. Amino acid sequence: CASRMFGGTQETQYF.

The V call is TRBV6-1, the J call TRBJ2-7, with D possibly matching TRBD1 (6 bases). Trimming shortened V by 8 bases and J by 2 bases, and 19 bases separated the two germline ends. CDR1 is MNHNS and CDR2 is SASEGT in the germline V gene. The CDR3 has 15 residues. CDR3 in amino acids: CASVPDRLLTYEQYF. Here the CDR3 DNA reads TGTGCCAGCGTTCCCGACAGGCTTCTTACCTACGAGCAGTACTTC.

The CDR3 coding sequence is TGTGCCAGCAGCACGCCCACTAGCGGGATGGATACGCAGTATTTT. It yields the protein CASSTPTSGMDTQYF. The genes are TRBV28 and TRBJ2-3; 10 nucleotides line up with TRBD2. Germline lookup yields CDR1 MDHEN and CDR2 SYDVKM. The CDR3 runs 15 residues. Trimming at V came to 6 bases and at J to 6 bases, leaving 9 bases not matched to a gene. Combining the CDR3 with reference TRBV28 and TRBJ2-3 gives the whole variable domain DVKVTQSSRYLVKRTGEKVFLECVQDMDHENMFWYRQDPGLGLRLIYFSYDVKMKEKGDIPEGYSVSREKKERFSLILESASTNQTSMYLCASSTPTSGMDTQYFGPGTRLTVL.

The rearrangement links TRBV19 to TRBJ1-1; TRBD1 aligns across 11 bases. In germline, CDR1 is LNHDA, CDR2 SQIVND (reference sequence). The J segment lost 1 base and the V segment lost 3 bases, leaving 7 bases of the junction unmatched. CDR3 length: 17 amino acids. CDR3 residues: CASSIGTGGPSNTEAFF. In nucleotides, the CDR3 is TGTGCCAGTAGTATCGGGACAGGGGGACCCTCGAACACTGAAGCTTTCTTT.

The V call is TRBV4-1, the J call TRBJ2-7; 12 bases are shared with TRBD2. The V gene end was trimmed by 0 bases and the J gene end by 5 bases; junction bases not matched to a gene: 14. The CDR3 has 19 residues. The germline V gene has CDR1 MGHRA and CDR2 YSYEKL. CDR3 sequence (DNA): TGCGCCAGCAGCCAAGATAGGTGGGGGAGACTAGCGGGAGCAAACGAGCAGTACTTC. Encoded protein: CASSQDRWGRLAGANEQYF.

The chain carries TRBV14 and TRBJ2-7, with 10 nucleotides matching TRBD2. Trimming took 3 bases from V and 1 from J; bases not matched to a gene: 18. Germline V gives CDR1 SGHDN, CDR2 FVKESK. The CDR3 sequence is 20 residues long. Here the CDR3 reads CASSHLGPLAGERLSYEQYF. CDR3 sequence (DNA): TGTGCCAGCAGCCACTTGGGTCCCCTAGCGGGAGAGAGGCTTTCCTACGAGCAGTACTTC. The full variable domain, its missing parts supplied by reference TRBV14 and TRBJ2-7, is EAGVTQFPSHSVIEKGQTVTLRCDPISGHDNLYWYRRVMGKEIKFLLHFVKESKQDESGMPNNRFLAERTGGTYSTLKVQPAELEDSGVYFCASSHLGPLAGERLSYEQYFGPGTRLTVT.

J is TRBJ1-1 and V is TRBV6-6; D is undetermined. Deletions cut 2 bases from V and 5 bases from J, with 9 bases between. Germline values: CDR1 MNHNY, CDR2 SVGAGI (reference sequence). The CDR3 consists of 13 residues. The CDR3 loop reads CASSYSSTTEAFF. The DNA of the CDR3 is TGTGCCAGCAGTTACAGTTCGACAACTGAAGCTTTCTTT.

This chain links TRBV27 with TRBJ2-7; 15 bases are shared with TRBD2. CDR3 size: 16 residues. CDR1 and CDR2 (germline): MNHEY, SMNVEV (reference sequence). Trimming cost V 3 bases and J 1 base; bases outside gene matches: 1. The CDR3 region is CASSLGLAGGSYEQYF. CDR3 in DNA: TGTGCCAGCAGTTTGGGACTAGCGGGAGGTTCCTACGAGCAGTACTTC.